This record concerns one TCR beta chain sequence. These data originate in a study of patients and donors after allogeneic stem cell transplantation. TCRdb processed the RT-PCR reads anew with MiXCR; each CDR3 protein has one entry. The sample consists of about 200,000 distinct CDR3 sequences, roughly 38% of them appearing once. The CDR3 has 15 amino acids. Germline trimming cut 5 bases from V and 9 bases from J; bases unmatched to any gene: 8. Germline CDR1 is SNHLY and CDR2 is FYNNEI. The J gene is TRBJ1-6, the V gene TRBV2, with 9 bases fitting TRBD1. This TCR came from a human donor who was either an allogeneic HSCT recipient or a stem cell or donor lymphocyte infusion donor (not recorded which). It is not recorded whose cells these are; they may come from a transplant donor. The sample taken for sequencing was blood, either unsorted or a sorted T cell fraction (not recorded which). CDR3 sequence: CASSFGQGRASPLHF. In nucleotides, the CDR3 is TGTGCCAGCAGTTTCGGACAGGGGCGAGCTTCACCCCTCCACTTT. Using reference TRBV2 and TRBJ1-6 for the parts outside the CDR3, the full variable domain is EPEVTQTPSHQVTQMGQEVILRCVPISNHLYFYWYRQILGQKVEFLVSFYNNEISEKSEIFDDQFSVERPDGSNFTLKIRSTKLEDSAMYFCASSFGQGRASPLHFGNGTRLTVT.